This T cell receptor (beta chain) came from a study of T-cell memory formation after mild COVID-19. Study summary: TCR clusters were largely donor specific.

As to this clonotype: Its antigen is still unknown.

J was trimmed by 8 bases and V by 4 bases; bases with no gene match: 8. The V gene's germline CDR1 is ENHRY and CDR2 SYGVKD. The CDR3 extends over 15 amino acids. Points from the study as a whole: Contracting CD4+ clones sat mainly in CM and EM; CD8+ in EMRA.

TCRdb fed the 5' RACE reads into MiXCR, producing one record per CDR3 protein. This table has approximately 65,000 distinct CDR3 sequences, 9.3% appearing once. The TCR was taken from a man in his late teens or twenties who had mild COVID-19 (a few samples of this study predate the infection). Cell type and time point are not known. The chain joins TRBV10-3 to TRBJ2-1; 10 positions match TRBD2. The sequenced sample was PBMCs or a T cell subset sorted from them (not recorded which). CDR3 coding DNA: TGTGCCATCAGTGGGACAGCGGGGGGGCTCTATGAGCAGTTCTTC. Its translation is CAISGTAGGLYEQFF.